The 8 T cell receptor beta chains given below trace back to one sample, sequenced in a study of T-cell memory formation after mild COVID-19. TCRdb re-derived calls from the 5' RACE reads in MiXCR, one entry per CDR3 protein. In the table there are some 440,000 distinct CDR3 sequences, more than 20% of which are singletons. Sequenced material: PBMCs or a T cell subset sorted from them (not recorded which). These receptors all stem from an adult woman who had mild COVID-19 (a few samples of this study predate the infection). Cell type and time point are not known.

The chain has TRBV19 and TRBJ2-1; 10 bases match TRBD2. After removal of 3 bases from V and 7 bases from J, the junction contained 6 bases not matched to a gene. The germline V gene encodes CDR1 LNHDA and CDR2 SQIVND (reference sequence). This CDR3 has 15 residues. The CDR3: CASSIVAGGVNEQFF. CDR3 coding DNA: TGTGCCAGTAGTATCGTAGCGGGAGGCGTGAATGAGCAGTTCTTC.

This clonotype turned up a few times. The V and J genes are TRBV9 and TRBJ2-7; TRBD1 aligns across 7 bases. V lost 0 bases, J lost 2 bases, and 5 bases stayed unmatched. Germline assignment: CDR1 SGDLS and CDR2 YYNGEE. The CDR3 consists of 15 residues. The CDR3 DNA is TGTGCCAGCAGCGTAGAGGGGGCCCAAGCCTACGAGCAGTACTTC. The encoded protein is CASSVEGAQAYEQYF.

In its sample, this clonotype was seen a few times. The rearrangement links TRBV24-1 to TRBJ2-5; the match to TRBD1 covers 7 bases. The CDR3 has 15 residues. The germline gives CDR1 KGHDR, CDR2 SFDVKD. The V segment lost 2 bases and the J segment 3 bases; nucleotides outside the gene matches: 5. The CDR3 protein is CATSDSGTAEETQYF. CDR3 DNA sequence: TGTGCCACCAGTGATTCTGGGACAGCTGAAGAGACCCAGTACTTC.

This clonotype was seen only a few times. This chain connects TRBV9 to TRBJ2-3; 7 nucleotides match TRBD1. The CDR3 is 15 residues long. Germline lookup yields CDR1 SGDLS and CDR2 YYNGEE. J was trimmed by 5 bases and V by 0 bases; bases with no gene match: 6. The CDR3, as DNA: TGTGCCAGCAGCGTAGGGACAGGCGTTCAAGATACGCAGTATTTT. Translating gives CASSVGTGVQDTQYF.

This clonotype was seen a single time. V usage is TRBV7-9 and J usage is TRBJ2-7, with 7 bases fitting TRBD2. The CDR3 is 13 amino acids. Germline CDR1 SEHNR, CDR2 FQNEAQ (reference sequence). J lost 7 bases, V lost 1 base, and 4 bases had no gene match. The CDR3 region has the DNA TGTGCCAGCAGCTTAGTGTCTAGCGGTGAGCAGTACTTC. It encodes CASSLVSSGEQYF.

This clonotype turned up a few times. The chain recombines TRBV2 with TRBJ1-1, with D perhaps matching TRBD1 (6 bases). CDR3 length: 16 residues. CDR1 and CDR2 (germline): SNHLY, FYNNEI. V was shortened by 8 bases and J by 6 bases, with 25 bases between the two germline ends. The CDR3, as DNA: TGTGCCAGCCGACCTAAGGGGGGGCGTAGAAGCTCTGAAGCTTTCTTT. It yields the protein CASRPKGGRRSSEAFF.

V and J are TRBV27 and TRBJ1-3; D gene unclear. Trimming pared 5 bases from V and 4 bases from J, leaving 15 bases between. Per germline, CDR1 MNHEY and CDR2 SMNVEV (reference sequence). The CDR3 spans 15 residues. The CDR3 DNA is TGTGCCAGCAGTCGCCGTGCGGGGTCCGGAAACACCATATATTTT. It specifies CASSRRAGSGNTIYF.

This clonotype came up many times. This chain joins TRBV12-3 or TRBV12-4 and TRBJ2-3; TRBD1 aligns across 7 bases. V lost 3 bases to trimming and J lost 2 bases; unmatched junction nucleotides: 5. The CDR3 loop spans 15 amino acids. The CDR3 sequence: CASSFHRGHTDTQYF. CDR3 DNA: TGTGCCAGCAGTTTTCACAGGGGCCACACAGATACGCAGTATTTT.